This T cell receptor beta chain was retrieved from a study of cytomegalovirus exposure and HLA in healthy donors. PCR used 60 Vbeta primers and 13 Jbeta primers. This table comes from immunoSEQ multiplex PCR, and its TCRdb copy is limited to in-frame clones, with some not included. Here the sample spans some 180,000 clones, about 13% being singletons. This CDR3 is 14 amino acids long. Germline CDR1 and CDR2: SGHNT and YYREEE (reference sequence). The ends were cut back, 0 bases at V and 9 bases at J, with 10 bases in the middle. The chain has TRBV5-4 and TRBJ1-6, with a possible D match to TRBD1 (6 bases). Sequenced material: PBMCs. This receptor was taken from a man in his fifties in good health and CMV-seropositive. The CDR3 DNA is TGTGCCAGCAGCTTGGACAGGGTCGCTTCACCCCTCCACTTT. This translates into CASSLDRVASPLHF.